This T cell receptor (beta chain) was sequenced in a study of T cells in pancreatic ductal adenocarcinoma. Broader study findings: Mean clonality was around 0.11 in tumors and around 0.065 in blood, not significantly different. Comparisons of tumor and blood clonality may show falsely lower tumor diversity. Blood had more productive templates and roughly 8-fold more unique clonotypes than tumor.

Between the trimmed V and J ends, which lost 1 base and 6 bases, there was a span of 13 bases. CDR1 SEHNR and CDR2 FQNEAQ come from the germline V gene (reference sequence). This CDR3 is built from 14 residues. Surgery without prior neoadjuvant therapy was the treatment of the selected pancreatic ductal adenocarcinoma patients. Clones were read by immunoSEQ multiplex PCR, and TCRdb kept only the in-frame ones, dropping some. The sample gives some 16,000 clones, around 91% of which show up once; about 17% is in the top ten. As for this clone: Its antigen is currently unknown.

The clonotype originates from a human donor with pancreatic ductal adenocarcinoma. The sample comprised PBMCs. The rearrangement uses TRBV7-9 and TRBJ2-7, with D tentatively TRBD1 (6 bases). DNA for the CDR3: TGTGCCAGCAGCTTAGGGGGGCTCGGTATCGAGCAGTACTTC. Translating it yields CASSLGGLGIEQYF. The full variable domain, its missing parts supplied by reference TRBV7-9 and TRBJ2-7, is DTGVSQNPRHKITKRGQNVTFRCDPISEHNRLYWYRQTLGQGPEFLTYFQNEAQLEKSRLLSDRFSAERPKGSFSTLEIQRTEQGDSAMYLCASSLGGLGIEQYFGPGTRLTVT.